These T cell receptor beta chains were read from a single sample in a study of monozygotic twins with cystic fibrosis. Clones were sequenced by immunoSEQ multiplex PCR, and TCRdb holds only the in-frame ones, with some missing. The sample yields roughly 35,000 clones, approximately 80% seen once. The sample taken for sequencing was blood. The source is a girl aged 2 to 9 with cystic fibrosis. The CDR3 runs from the conserved cysteine through the conserved F or W. A D gene is named only where the DNA matches it firmly. For some rows the clone size is stated as once, few or many, or as a class when expanded; others skip it.

v_call,d_call,j_call,clone_size,cdr3_nt,cdr3_aa
TRBV19,TRBD1,TRBJ2-4,once,TGTGCCAGTAGTATAGTGACAGGGGGAACCAAAAACATTCAGTACTTC,CASSIVTGGTKNIQYF
TRBV13,NA,TRBJ1-1,NA,TGTGCCAGCAGCTTAGCGGCTGGCTTAATGAACACTGAAGCTTTCTTT,CASSLAAGLMNTEAFF
TRBV5-4,TRBD2,TRBJ2-7,NA,TGTGCCAGCAGCTTGGGGGGTAGCGGGGTCATCTCCTACGAGCAGTACTTC,CASSLGGSGVISYEQYF
TRBV6-5,NA,TRBJ2-1,NA,TGTGCCAGCAGTTACCCTCGACCACTACAGAAAGGGGCCCCGTTCTTC,CASSYPRPLQKGAPFF
TRBV15,NA,TRBJ1-6,once,TGTGCCACCAGCAGGAGACAGGCTAATTCACCCCTCCACTTT,CATSRRQANSPLHF
TRBV13,NA,TRBJ2-3,NA,TGTGCCAGCAGCTTAGGCCCGGGGGAGCCAGATACGCAGTATTTT,CASSLGPGEPDTQYF
TRBV7-9,NA,TRBJ1-2,NA,TGTGCCAGCAGCTTAGCAGGGGAGGGAAGGAGTGGCTACACCTTC,CASSLAGEGRSGYTF
TRBV30,NA,TRBJ1-2,NA,TGTGCCTGGAGTAGGGACACCCCTGGCTACACCTTC,CAWSRDTPGYTF
TRBV7-2,TRBD1,TRBJ1-5,NA,TGTGCCAGCAGCCCCGGGACAGTTTATAGCAATCAGCCCCAGCATTTT,CASSPGTVYSNQPQHF
TRBV4-1,NA,TRBJ1-4,NA,TGCGCCAGCAGCCAAGATGGGGCGGTTAATGAAAAACTGTTTTTT,CASSQDGAVNEKLFF
TRBV4-1,NA,TRBJ1-6,NA,TGCGCCAGCAGCCAAGGGGCCCAAAGCTCCTATAATTCACCCCTCCACTTT,CASSQGAQSSYNSPLHF
TRBV7-2,NA,TRBJ2-7,NA,TGTGCCAGCAGCTTAGCCCCGGGACCCACCTACGAGCAGTACTTC,CASSLAPGPTYEQYF
TRBV6-1,TRBD1,TRBJ1-1,NA,TGTGCCAGCTTCCGGCGACAGGGCGGAACTGAAGCTTTCTTT,CASFRRQGGTEAFF
TRBV6-5,TRBD1,TRBJ2-7,NA,TGTGCCAGCAGCCCCGGGACAGGGGGTCTTGTCGAGCAGTACTTC,CASSPGTGGLVEQYF
TRBV27,TRBD1,TRBJ2-3,once,TGTGCCAGCAGTTTACAGGGACAGCGCACAGATACGCAGTATTTT,CASSLQGQRTDTQYF
TRBV2,NA,TRBJ1-5,NA,TGTGCCAGCGGGGGGCGGGGTGGGCCCCAGCATTTT,CASGGRGGPQHF
TRBV2,NA,TRBJ1-5,once,TGTGCCAGCAGATTGACAGCCGAGAATCAGCCCCAGCATTTT,CASRLTAENQPQHF
TRBV6-1,TRBD2,TRBJ2-5,NA,TGTGCCAGCAGTGGGAACGTAGGGACTAGCGTCGGAGAGACCCAGTACTTC,CASSGNVGTSVGETQYF
TRBV5-1,NA,TRBJ1-2,NA,TGCGCCAGCAGCTTGGTCCCCCACGGGAGACTTTTTAACTATGGCTACACCTTC,CASSLVPHGRLFNYGYTF
TRBV25-1,NA,TRBJ2-3,once,TGTGCCAGCATTGCAGGGGGGATGGTAACAGATACGCAGTATTTT,CASIAGGMVTDTQYF
TRBV9,TRBD2,TRBJ2-5,NA,TGTGCCAGCAGCCCTCGGGGGACTAGCGGGGGCAAAGAGACCCAGTACTTC,CASSPRGTSGGKETQYF
TRBV7-9,NA,TRBJ1-4,NA,TGTGCCAGCAGCTTGCGGACTGCAACTAATGAAAAACTGTTTTTT,CASSLRTATNEKLFF